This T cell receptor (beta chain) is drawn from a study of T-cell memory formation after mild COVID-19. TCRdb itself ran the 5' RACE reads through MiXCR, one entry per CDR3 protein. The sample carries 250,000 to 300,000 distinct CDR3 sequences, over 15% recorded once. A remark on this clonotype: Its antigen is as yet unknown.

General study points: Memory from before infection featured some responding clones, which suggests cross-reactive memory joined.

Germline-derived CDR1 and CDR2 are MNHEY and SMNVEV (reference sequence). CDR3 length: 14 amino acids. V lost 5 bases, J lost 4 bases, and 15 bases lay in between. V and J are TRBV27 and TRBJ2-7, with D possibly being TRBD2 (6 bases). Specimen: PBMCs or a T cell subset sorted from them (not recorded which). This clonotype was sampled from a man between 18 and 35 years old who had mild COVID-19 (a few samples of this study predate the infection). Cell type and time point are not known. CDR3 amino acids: CASSPGTLLYEQYF. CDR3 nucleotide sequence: TGTGCCAGCAGTCCCGGGACTTTACTGTACGAGCAGTACTTC.